This TCR beta chain was captured by sequencing in a study of control samples from healthy donors and cancer patients. CDR3 length: 15 residues. The germline V and J ends were trimmed by 0 bases and 0 bases, with 7 bases remaining between them. The germline gives CDR1 LGHNA, CDR2 YSLEER. Libraries were prepared by immunoSEQ multiplex PCR; TCRdb keeps only in-frame clonotypes and omits some of them. Altogether about 100,000 clones are present, 75% to 90% being singletons, with the ten largest covering approximately 7.8%. The specimen sequenced was blood. The J gene is TRBJ2-3, the V gene TRBV4-3; D might be TRBD2 (6 bases). This clonotype was sampled from a man in his thirties or forties in good health. This CDR3 reads CASSQDSGSTDTQYF. CDR3 DNA sequence: TGCGCCAGCAGCCAAGATAGCGGTAGCACAGATACGCAGTATTTT.